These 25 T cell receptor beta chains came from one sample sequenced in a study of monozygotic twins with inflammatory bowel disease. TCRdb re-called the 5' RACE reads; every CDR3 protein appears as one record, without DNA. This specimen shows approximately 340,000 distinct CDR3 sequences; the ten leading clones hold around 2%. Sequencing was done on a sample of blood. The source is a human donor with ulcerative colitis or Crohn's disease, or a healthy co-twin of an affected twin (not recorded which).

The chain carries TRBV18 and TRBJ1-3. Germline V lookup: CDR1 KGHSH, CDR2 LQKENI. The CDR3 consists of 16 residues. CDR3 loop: CASSPNISPLGNTIYF.

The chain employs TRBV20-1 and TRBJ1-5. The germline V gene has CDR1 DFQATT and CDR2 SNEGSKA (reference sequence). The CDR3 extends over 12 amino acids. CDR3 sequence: CSARNGDQPQHF.

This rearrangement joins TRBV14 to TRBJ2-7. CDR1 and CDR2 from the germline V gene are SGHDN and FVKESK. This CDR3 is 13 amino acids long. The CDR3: CASSQDRTQRQYF.

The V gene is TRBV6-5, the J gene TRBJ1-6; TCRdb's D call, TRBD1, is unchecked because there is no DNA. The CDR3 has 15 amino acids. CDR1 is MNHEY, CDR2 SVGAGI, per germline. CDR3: CASSTDTGGNSPLHF.

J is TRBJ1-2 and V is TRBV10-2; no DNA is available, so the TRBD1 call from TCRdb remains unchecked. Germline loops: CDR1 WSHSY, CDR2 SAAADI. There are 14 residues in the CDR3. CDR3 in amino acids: CASSPAQGSFGYTF.

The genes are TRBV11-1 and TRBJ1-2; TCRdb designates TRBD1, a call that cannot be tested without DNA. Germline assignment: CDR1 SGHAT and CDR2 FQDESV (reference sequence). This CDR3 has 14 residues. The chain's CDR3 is CASSRRDRTGGYTF.

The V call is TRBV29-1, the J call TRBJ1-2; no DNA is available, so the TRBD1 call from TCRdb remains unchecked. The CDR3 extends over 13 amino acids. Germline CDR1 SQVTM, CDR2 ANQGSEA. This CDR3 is CSVRTGAFYGYTF.

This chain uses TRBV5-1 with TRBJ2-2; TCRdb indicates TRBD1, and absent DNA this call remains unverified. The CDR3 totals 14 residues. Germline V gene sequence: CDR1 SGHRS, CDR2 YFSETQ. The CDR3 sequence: CASSTGDGTGELFF.

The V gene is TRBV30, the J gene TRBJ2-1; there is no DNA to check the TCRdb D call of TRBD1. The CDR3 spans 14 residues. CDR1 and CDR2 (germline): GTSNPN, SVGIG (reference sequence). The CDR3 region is CAWSVGGGYNEQFF.

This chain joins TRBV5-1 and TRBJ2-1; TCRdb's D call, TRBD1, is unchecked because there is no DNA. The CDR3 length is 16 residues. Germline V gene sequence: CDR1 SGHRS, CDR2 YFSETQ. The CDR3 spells CASSLQGQGTYNEQFF.

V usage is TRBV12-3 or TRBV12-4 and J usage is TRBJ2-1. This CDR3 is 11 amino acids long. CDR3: CASSLDWEQFF.

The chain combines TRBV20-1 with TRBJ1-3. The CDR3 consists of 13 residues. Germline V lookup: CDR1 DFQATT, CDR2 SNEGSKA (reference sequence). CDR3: CSAMAGSGNTIYF.

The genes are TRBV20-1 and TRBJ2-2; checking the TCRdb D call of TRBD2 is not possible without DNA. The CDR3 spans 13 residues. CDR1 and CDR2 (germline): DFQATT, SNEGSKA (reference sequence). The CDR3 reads CSASASAVGELFF.

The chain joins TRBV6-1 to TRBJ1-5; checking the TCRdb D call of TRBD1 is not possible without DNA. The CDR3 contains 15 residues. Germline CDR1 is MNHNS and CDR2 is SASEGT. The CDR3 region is CASRPTGVGNQPQHF.

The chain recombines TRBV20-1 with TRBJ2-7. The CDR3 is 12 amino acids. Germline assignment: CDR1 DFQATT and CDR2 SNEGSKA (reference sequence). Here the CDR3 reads CSARRGSYEQYF.

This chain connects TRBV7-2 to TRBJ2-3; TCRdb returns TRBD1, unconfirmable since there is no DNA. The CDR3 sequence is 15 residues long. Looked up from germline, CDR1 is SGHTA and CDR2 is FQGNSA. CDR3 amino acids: CASSLRWDTSDTQYF.

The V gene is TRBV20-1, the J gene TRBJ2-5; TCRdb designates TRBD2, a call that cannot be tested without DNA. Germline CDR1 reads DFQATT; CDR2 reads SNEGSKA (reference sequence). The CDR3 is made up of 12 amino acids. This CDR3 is CSASYGGETQYF.

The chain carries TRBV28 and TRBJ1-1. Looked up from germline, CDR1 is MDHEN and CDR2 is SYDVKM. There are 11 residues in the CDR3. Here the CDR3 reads CASKAASPAFF.

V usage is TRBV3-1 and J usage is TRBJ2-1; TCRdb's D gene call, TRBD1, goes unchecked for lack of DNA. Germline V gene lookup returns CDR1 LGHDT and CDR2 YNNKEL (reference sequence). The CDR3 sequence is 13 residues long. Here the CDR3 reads CASSQEQGNEQFF.

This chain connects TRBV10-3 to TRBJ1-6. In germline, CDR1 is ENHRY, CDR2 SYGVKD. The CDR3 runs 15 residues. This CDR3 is CAISERATDNSPLHF.

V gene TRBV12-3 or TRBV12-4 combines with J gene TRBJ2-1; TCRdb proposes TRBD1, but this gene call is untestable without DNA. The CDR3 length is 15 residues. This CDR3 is CASSFLSPPRDEQFF.

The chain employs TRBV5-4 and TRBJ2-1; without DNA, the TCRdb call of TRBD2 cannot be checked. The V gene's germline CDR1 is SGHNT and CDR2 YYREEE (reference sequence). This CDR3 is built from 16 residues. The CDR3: CAGSRAGTRVNNEQFF.

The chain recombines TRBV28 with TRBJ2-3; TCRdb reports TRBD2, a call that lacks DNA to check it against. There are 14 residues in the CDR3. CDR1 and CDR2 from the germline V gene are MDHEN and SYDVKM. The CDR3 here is CASTLRGEVDTQYF.

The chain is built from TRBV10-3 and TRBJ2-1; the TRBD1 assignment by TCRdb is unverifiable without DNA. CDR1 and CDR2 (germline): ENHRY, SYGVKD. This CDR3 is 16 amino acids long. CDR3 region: CAISDLSETPYNEQFF.

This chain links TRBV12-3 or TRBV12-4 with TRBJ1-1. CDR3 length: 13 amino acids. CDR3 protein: CASRGRSGTEAFF.